This T cell receptor beta chain was retrieved from a study of control samples from healthy donors and cancer patients. The method was immunoSEQ multiplex PCR; TCRdb's version includes in-frame clones alone and lacks a portion of them. Counted here are around 58,000 clones, about 96% occurring once; the ten biggest clones make up roughly 1.1%. Trimming removed 4 bases at V and 10 bases at J, with 13 bases between. From germline, CDR1 is MGHDK and CDR2 SYGVNS. The CDR3 spans 12 residues. This TCR was sampled from a woman aged 18-29 years in good health. The rearrangement joins TRBV25-1 to TRBJ1-2, with D possibly being TRBD1 (5 bases). Source material: blood. The CDR3 DNA is TGTGCCAGCAGTGTTCGTCGACAGCCCTACACCTTC. This codes for CASSVRRQPYTF.